One sample yielded the 10 T cell receptor beta chains listed below, sequenced in a study of shared clonotypes between healthy human individuals (TCRdb year 2020). Libraries were prepared through the immunoSEQ multiplex PCR assay. TCRdb carries this immuneACCESS record with in-frame sequences only. Its versions omit some clonotypes, under half of them owing to an unresolved V gene in the studies checked, with the rest unexplained. The sample table records about 95,000 clones; around two thirds of these occur just once. The ten largest clonotypes hold around 41% of the sample. Input material: memory CD8+ T cells sorted from blood. The label giving this sample's cell subset or site can be read as: CD45RO+ cells pooled with CCR7-negative TemRA cells. All receptors derive from a young man in good health.

This rearrangement joins TRBV2 to TRBJ1-5; tentative D call: TRBD1 (5 bases). This CDR3 is built from 14 residues. Germline V gene lookup returns CDR1 SNHLY and CDR2 FYNNEI. V was cut by 6 bases and J by 5 bases, with 14 bases left in between. This CDR3 reads CASSRQFSDQPQHF. DNA for the CDR3: TGTGCCAGCAGCCGACAGTTTTCAGATCAGCCCCAGCATTTT.

The V gene is TRBV5-6, the J gene TRBJ2-7; 10 nucleotides match TRBD1. Unmatched junction bases numbered 8, after V lost 2 bases and J lost 6 bases. The CDR3 totals 15 residues. Germline CDR1 SGHDT, CDR2 YYEEEE. In DNA form, the CDR3 reads TGTGCCAGCAGCTTTAAGGGACAGGGGTTTTCCGAGCAGTACTTC. Translated: CASSFKGQGFSEQYF.

The gene calls are TRBV10-3 and TRBJ2-3, with TRBD2 identical over 10 bases. Germline CDR1 ENHRY, CDR2 SYGVKD. With 4 bases clipped from V and 6 bases from J, the junction kept 7 bases outside the gene matches. The CDR3 has 15 amino acids. In DNA form, the CDR3 reads TGTGCCATCAGTGGGGAGCGGGAGGGCCCGGATACGCAGTATTTT. This encodes CAISGEREGPDTQYF.

This clone has only a few counts. The chain has TRBV2 and TRBJ2-7; D is perhaps TRBD2 (6 bases). The CDR3 has 13 residues. Per germline, CDR1 SNHLY and CDR2 FYNNEI. The ends were cut back, 6 bases at V and 7 bases at J, with 16 bases in the middle. The CDR3 bases are TGTGCCAGCAGCGAGGGGCGGGGATGGGAGCAGTACTTC. Translation: CASSEGRGWEQYF.

This chain uses TRBV4-1 with TRBJ2-7; D is unclear. The CDR3 contains 15 residues. Per germline, CDR1 MGHRA and CDR2 YSYEKL. Trimming removed 4 bases from V and 0 bases from J, with 13 bases in between. In nucleotides, the CDR3 is TGCGCCAGCAGCCCTCGAGATCGAGCCTCCTACGAGCAGTACTTC. Translating gives CASSPRDRASYEQYF.

The chain has TRBV25-1 and TRBJ1-1, with 7 bases lining up with TRBD1. The V gene's germline CDR1 is MGHDK and CDR2 SYGVNS. Unmatched junction bases numbered 6, after V lost 8 bases and J lost 3 bases. The CDR3 is 13 residues long. The CDR3 reads CASEEGADTEAFF. As DNA, the CDR3 is TGTGCCAGCGAGGAGGGGGCGGACACTGAAGCTTTCTTT. The variable domain in full, with the rest retrieved from reference TRBV25-1 and TRBJ1-1, is EADIYQTPRYLVIGTGKKITLECSQTMGHDKMYWYQQDPGMELHLIHYSYGVNSTEKGDLSSESTVSRIRTEHFPLTLESARPSHTSQYLCASEEGADTEAFFGQGTRLTVV.

The chain couples TRBV15 to TRBJ2-2; D might be TRBD1 (6 bases). V was shortened by 3 bases and J by 5 bases, with 10 bases between the two germline ends. The CDR3 consists of 14 residues. CDR1 is LNHNV, CDR2 YYDKDF, per germline (reference sequence). The CDR3 nucleotides read TGTGCCACCAGCAGCCAAACAGGGACCGGGGAGCTGTTTTTT. Translating it yields CATSSQTGTGELFF.

This clone was seen a handful of times. The chain employs TRBV5-6 and TRBJ1-1; D unclear. Germline-derived CDR1 and CDR2 are SGHDT and YYEEEE. The V and J ends lost 0 bases and 6 bases respectively, with 6 bases between them. The CDR3 runs 12 residues. The CDR3 DNA sequence: TGTGCCAGCAGCTTGGGTACTCCTGAAGCTTTCTTT. This gives the protein CASSLGTPEAFF. The variable domain in full, completed from reference TRBV5-6 and TRBJ1-1, reads DAGVTQSPTHLIKTRGQQVTLRCSPKSGHDTVSWYQQALGQGPQFIFQYYEEEERQRGNFPDRFSGHQFPNYSSELNVNALLLGDSALYLCASSLGTPEAFFGQGTRLTVV.

The chain carries TRBV5-1 and TRBJ2-5; 8 positions match TRBD1. The V gene end was trimmed by 4 bases and the J gene end by 5 bases; junction bases not matched to a gene: 13. The CDR3 covers 16 residues. Germline V CDR1 and CDR2: SGHRS, YFSETQ. CDR3 residues: CASSNFRDRILETQYF. In DNA, the CDR3 is TGCGCCAGCAGCAACTTCCGGGACAGGATCTTGGAGACCCAGTACTTC.

The chain joins TRBV5-6 to TRBJ2-7, with a possible D match to TRBD1 (6 bases). CDR1 is SGHDT and CDR2 is YYEEEE in the germline V gene. With 3 bases removed from V and 4 bases from J, the gap between germline ends came to 17 bases. CDR3 length equals 15 residues. This CDR3 is CASSCPRQARYEQYF. CDR3 nucleotides: TGTGCCAGCAGCTGCCCAAGACAGGCTCGATACGAGCAGTACTTC.